Each of the 10 T cell receptor beta chains below was sequenced from the same sample in a study of blood T cells in healthy people across ages (dated by TCRdb to the mid-2010s). Libraries were prepared through 5' RACE. Instrument on record: Illumina HiSeq 2500. A second PCR of 7 to 11 cycles was run with a J-beta primer mix and a sample-barcoded 5' primer. In TCRdb, the public reads were trimmed at Q25 with fastp and aligned with MiXCR, with productive beta chains retained. Every CDR3 protein is listed once, alongside the most common genes and DNA of its rows. The sample table shows fewer than 800,000 distinct CDR3 sequences, and approximately 25% are seen once. The ten largest clones take up 9% to 9.5% of the sample. In addition, the sample was reused for a study of T cells of mothers and their children.

Sequenced sample: blood. The receptors shown here come from a boy aged 5-17 years in good health.

A single count supports this clonotype. The rearrangement uses TRBV6-4 and TRBJ2-1, with D hard to call. The CDR3 loop spans 14 amino acids. Looked up from germline, CDR1 is MRHNA and CDR2 is SNTAGT. V was shortened by 8 bases and J by 1 base, with 12 bases between the two germline ends. The CDR3 loop is CASPLRPSYNEQFF. CDR3 bases: TGTGCCAGCCCTCTGAGGCCATCCTACAATGAGCAGTTCTTC.

This clonotype was counted between two and nine times. This chain connects TRBV10-3 to TRBJ2-7; 8 bases align to TRBD1. V trimming: 2 bases; J trimming: 2 bases; junction bases outside the gene matches: 5. The CDR3 covers 15 residues. The germline CDR1 and CDR2 sequences are ENHRY and SYGVKD. The CDR3 is CAISEQGQGTYEQYF. DNA of the CDR3: TGTGCCATCAGTGAGCAAGGACAGGGAACCTACGAGCAGTACTTC.

The chain couples TRBV27 to TRBJ2-5; 10 positions match TRBD2. Germline loops: CDR1 MNHEY, CDR2 SMNVEV (reference sequence). CDR3 size: 18 residues. V trimming: 6 bases; J trimming: 1 base; junction bases outside the gene matches: 14. The CDR3 coding sequence is TGTGCCAGCAGCTTGGACCGAAGCGGGGGGGGGCTCCAAGAGACCCAGTACTTC. The encoded protein is CASSLDRSGGGLQETQYF.

The rearrangement joins TRBV12-3 or TRBV12-4 to TRBJ2-2, with 7 bases identical to TRBD1. This CDR3 contains 14 residues. Trimming took 5 bases from V and 6 from J; bases not matched to a gene: 6. CDR3 DNA: TGTGCCAGCAGTCCCCTAACAGGGGCCGGGGAGCTGTTTTTT. Translation gives CASSPLTGAGELFF.

This clonotype occurred a few times. The chain employs TRBV6-2 or TRBV6-3 and TRBJ2-3; the match to TRBD1 covers 7 bases. This CDR3 is 14 amino acids long. Germline CDR1 reads MNHEY; CDR2 reads SVGEGT. The V and J ends lost 7 bases and 5 bases, in that order; junction bases with no gene match: 9. CDR3 nucleotide sequence: TGTGCCAGCACCATCCTCGACAGGGAAGATACGCAGTATTTT. This gives the protein CASTILDREDTQYF.

The chain uses TRBV2 and TRBJ1-3; D unclear. The germline CDR1 and CDR2 sequences are SNHLY and FYNNEI. Trimming shortened V by 5 bases and J by 4 bases, and 9 bases separated the two germline ends. This CDR3 has 13 residues. The CDR3 reads CASSRSGGNTIYF. CDR3 DNA sequence: TGTGCCAGCAGTCGTTCTGGGGGAAACACCATATATTTT. The variable domain in full, with the rest retrieved from reference TRBV2 and TRBJ1-3, is EPEVTQTPSHQVTQMGQEVILRCVPISNHLYFYWYRQILGQKVEFLVSFYNNEISEKSEIFDDQFSVERPDGSNFTLKIRSTKLEDSAMYFCASSRSGGNTIYFGEGSWLTVV.

This chain connects TRBV7-9 to TRBJ1-4; D possibly corresponds to TRBD1 (5 bases). Germline CDR1 reads SEHNR; CDR2 reads FQNEAQ (reference sequence). V was trimmed by 6 bases and J by 8 bases, leaving 16 bases between them. CDR3 length: 14 amino acids. This chain's CDR3 is CASRLGGEEEKLFF. DNA of the CDR3: TGTGCCAGCAGGCTTGGAGGGGAGGAGGAAAAACTGTTTTTT.

The V and J genes are TRBV10-3 and TRBJ2-3; D possibly corresponds to TRBD1 (5 bases). Germline CDR1 is ENHRY and CDR2 is SYGVKD. V shed 2 bases and J shed 4 bases, with 7 bases lying between them. This CDR3 spans 13 amino acids. This CDR3 reads CAISEAGSDTQYF. The CDR3 DNA sequence: TGTGCCATCAGTGAGGCAGGGTCAGATACGCAGTATTTT.

The chain combines TRBV6-5 with TRBJ2-7, with a tentative D call TRBD2 (5 bases). Germline V gene sequence: CDR1 MNHEY, CDR2 SVGAGI. This CDR3 is built from 16 residues. The V end lost 0 bases, the J end lost 4 bases, and 16 bases lay between the germline ends. CDR3 region: CASSYSKRPDRYEQYF. The CDR3 DNA follows: TGTGCCAGCAGTTACTCGAAGCGGCCGGACCGTTACGAGCAGTACTTC.

This clonotype was observed a handful of times. CDR3 sequence reads: CASSPTGTNTEAFF. Written as DNA, the CDR3 is TGTGCCAGCAGTCCGACAGGGACGAACACTGAAGCTTTCTTT. The genes are TRBV7-8 and TRBJ1-1; 7 bases are a match to TRBD1. V dropped 6 bases and J dropped 1; count of bases not matched to a gene: 5. The CDR3 covers 14 residues. The V gene's germline CDR1 is SGHVS and CDR2 FQNEAQ.